These 27 T cell receptor beta chains were all obtained from the same sample, sequenced in a study of spatial heterogeneity in lung cancer. In TCRdb, the 5' RACE reads were re-called with MiXCR into one record per CDR3 protein. Found here are 100,000 to 120,000 distinct CDR3 sequences, about 10% of them singletons; the top ten hold 20% to 25%. Time point here: blood at routine non-recurrence follow-up after resection. The source material was PBMCs, sampled at follow-up. The receptors were sampled from a female donor with early-stage non-small cell lung cancer.

The chain recombines TRBV7-7 with TRBJ2-1, with TRBD1 matching 9 bases. The CDR3 loop spans 15 amino acids. Germline CDR1 is SSHAT and CDR2 is FNYEAQ (reference sequence). The V gene end was trimmed by 5 bases and the J gene end by 5 bases; junction bases not matched to a gene: 7. In DNA, the CDR3 is TGTGCCAGCAGCATAACCGGGACAGGGAACAATGAGCAGTTCTTC. Its protein is CASSITGTGNNEQFF.

This clonotype was seen repeatedly, ten times or more. This chain uses TRBV6-2 or TRBV6-3 with TRBJ1-2; 10 bases are a match to TRBD1. This CDR3 comprises 12 residues. Germline values: CDR1 MNHEY, CDR2 SVGEGT. J was trimmed by 4 bases and V by 8 bases; bases with no gene match: 1. The DNA for the CDR3 is TGTGCCAGCCGGACAGGGGGCTATGGCTACACCTTC. It specifies CASRTGGYGYTF.

This clonotype was observed a few times. The chain employs TRBV29-1 and TRBJ1-1, with D uncertain. Germline V CDR1 and CDR2: SQVTM, ANQGSEA. The CDR3 has 13 residues. The germline V and J ends were trimmed by 5 bases and 1 base, with 11 bases remaining between them. The CDR3 DNA sequence: TGCAGCGTTCGTTTTGGGTCGAACACTGAAGCTTTCTTT. It encodes CSVRFGSNTEAFF.

The rearrangement uses TRBV6-5 and TRBJ2-7, with 7 nucleotides matching TRBD2. The trim removed 2 bases at V and 5 bases at J, leaving 3 bases unmatched. The CDR3 length is 13 residues. Per germline, CDR1 MNHEY and CDR2 SVGAGI. CDR3 sequence: CASSYHTSDEQYF. CDR3 DNA sequence: TGTGCCAGCAGTTACCACACTAGCGACGAGCAGTACTTC.

This clonotype was seen repeatedly, ten times or more. V usage is TRBV20-1 and J usage is TRBJ2-3; D call uncertain. The CDR3 runs 14 residues. Germline CDR1 and CDR2: DFQATT and SNEGSKA (reference sequence). The germline V and J ends were trimmed by 3 bases and 1 base, with 11 bases remaining between them. The CDR3 here is CSARKETGTDTQYF. In nucleotides, the CDR3 is TGCAGTGCTAGGAAAGAAACAGGCACAGATACGCAGTATTTT.

A few counts support this clonotype. This chain uses TRBV7-6 with TRBJ2-3; TRBD1 might be the D (6 bases). Germline V lookup: CDR1 SGHVS, CDR2 FNYEAQ. CDR3 size: 15 residues. Trimming left V 3 bases short and J 4 bases short, with 14 bases between. CDR3 sequence reads: CASSFGQPRADTQYF. CDR3 in DNA: TGTGCCAGCAGCTTCGGACAGCCTCGTGCAGATACGCAGTATTTT.

This clonotype has a handful of counts. The rearrangement uses TRBV28 and TRBJ1-4; 7 positions match TRBD1. CDR1 MDHEN and CDR2 SYDVKM come from the germline V gene. There are 13 residues in the CDR3. V shed 8 bases, J shed 7 bases, and the junction held 7 bases outside the gene matches. Here the CDR3 DNA reads TGTGCCAGCGAGGACAGGAGGATTGAAAAACTGTTTTTT. Its translation is CASEDRRIEKLFF.

The gene calls are TRBV28 and TRBJ1-2, with 7 positions matching TRBD1. The CDR3 length is 14 residues. Trimming removed 5 bases from V and 9 bases from J; junction bases left unmatched: 12. The V gene's germline CDR1 is MDHEN and CDR2 SYDVKM. The CDR3 region is CASSQTLTGESYTF. The CDR3 region has the DNA TGTGCCAGCAGTCAGACCCTTACAGGGGAAAGCTACACCTTC.

In this sample, this clonotype turned up many times. The genes are TRBV6-1 and TRBJ2-5, with D unclear. CDR1 MNHNS and CDR2 SASEGT come from the germline V gene. The CDR3 is 14 amino acids. Trimming shortened V by 7 bases and J by 7 bases, and 19 bases separated the two germline ends. The CDR3 sequence: CASIRTPTVLTQYF. The CDR3 DNA reads TGTGCCAGCATCCGGACCCCAACAGTGTTGACCCAGTACTTC.

This clonotype occurred a few times. The rearrangement joins TRBV20-1 to TRBJ1-5; weak D call: TRBD1 (5 bases). The CDR3 extends over 15 amino acids. Deletions cut 1 base from V and 4 bases from J, with 14 bases between. The germline V gene has CDR1 DFQATT and CDR2 SNEGSKA (reference sequence). The CDR3 bases are TGCAGTGCTAGAGTCCCCGGGGCCCTTAATCAGCCCCAGCATTTT. Protein product: CSARVPGALNQPQHF.

This clonotype appeared many times. The chain employs TRBV28 and TRBJ2-7; D not resolved. The ends were cut back, 3 bases at V and 2 bases at J, with 11 bases in the middle. In germline, CDR1 is MDHEN, CDR2 SYDVKM. The CDR3 totals 14 residues. The CDR3 is CASSLPTPTYEQYF. CDR3 nucleotides: TGTGCCAGCAGTTTGCCTACACCAACCTACGAGCAGTACTTC.

The sample holds a few counts of this clonotype. This chain uses TRBV28 with TRBJ1-5; D gene uncertain. The CDR3 runs 12 residues. Germline V gene sequence: CDR1 MDHEN, CDR2 SYDVKM. Trimming cost V 2 bases and J 11 bases, with 10 bases left between them. This CDR3 reads CASSLRYRAQHF. The CDR3 coding sequence is TGTGCCAGCAGTTTAAGGTATCGGGCCCAGCATTTT. The entire variable domain, with the rest obtained from reference TRBV28 and TRBJ1-5, is as follows: DVKVTQSSRYLVKRTGEKVFLECVQDMDHENMFWYRQDPGLGLRLIYFSYDVKMKEKGDIPEGYSVSREKKERFSLILESASTNQTSMYLCASSLRYRAQHFGDGTRLSIL.

This clonotype was recorded a few times. The chain combines TRBV4-3 with TRBJ1-5, with D possibly matching TRBD1 (6 bases). The CDR3 extends over 19 amino acids. With 0 bases removed from V and 0 bases from J, the gap between germline ends came to 18 bases. The germline CDR1 and CDR2 sequences are LGHNA and YSLEER. CDR3 DNA: TGCGCCAGCAGCCAAGATTACCTGAACAGGGATCATAGCAATCAGCCCCAGCATTTT. This encodes CASSQDYLNRDHSNQPQHF.

The chain joins TRBV6-2 or TRBV6-3 to TRBJ2-4; 8 bases line up with TRBD1. V shed 6 bases and J 7 bases; nucleotides not matched to a gene: 8. The CDR3 runs to 14 residues. Germline CDR1 MNHEY, CDR2 SVGEGT. Here the CDR3 reads CASSLTGVGNIQYF. For the CDR3, the DNA is TGTGCCAGCAGCCTGACAGGGGTTGGTAACATTCAGTACTTC.

Points on this clonotype: A much larger clone sits a single nucleotide away, making a read error possible. The chain uses TRBV18 and TRBJ1-1; no reliable D call. The CDR3 loop spans 11 amino acids. Per the germline V gene, CDR1 is KGHSH and CDR2 is LQKENI. The CDR3 sequence is CTSRGNTEAFF. CDR3 nucleotide sequence: TGTACCAGCAGAGGCAACACTGAAGCTTTCTTT.

This clonotype was found many times. This chain links TRBV20-1 with TRBJ1-1; unclear D gene. V was pared by 0 bases and J by 2 bases, with 7 bases between. The CDR3 runs to 13 residues. Germline V gene lookup returns CDR1 DFQATT and CDR2 SNEGSKA (reference sequence). CDR3 amino acids: CSARDGLNTEAFF. CDR3 DNA sequence: TGCAGTGCTAGAGACGGCCTTAACACTGAAGCTTTCTTT.

The chain recombines TRBV18 with TRBJ2-7, with TRBD2 matching 8 bases. Germline-derived CDR1 and CDR2 are KGHSH and LQKENI. The trim removed 3 bases at V and 1 base at J, leaving 8 bases unmatched. The CDR3 consists of 16 residues. The CDR3 DNA is TGTGCCAGCTCACCCAAAGCGGGAGCTCCTTCCTACGAGCAGTACTTC. Translation gives CASSPKAGAPSYEQYF. Using reference TRBV18 and TRBJ2-7 for the parts outside the CDR3, the full variable domain is NAGVMQNPRHLVRRRGQEARLRCSPMKGHSHVYWYRQLPEEGLKFMVYLQKENIIDESGMPKERFSAEFPKEGPSILRIQQVVRGDSAAYFCASSPKAGAPSYEQYFGPGTRLTVT.

This clonotype was counted only a few times. V is TRBV28 and J is TRBJ1-1, with TRBD1 identical over 7 bases. The V and J ends lost 5 bases and 6 bases, in that order; junction bases with no gene match: 6. Germline V lookup: CDR1 MDHEN, CDR2 SYDVKM. The CDR3 extends over 13 amino acids. CDR3 in DNA: TGTGCCAGCAGTCTACAGGGGTTGGCTGAAGCTTTCTTT. It specifies CASSLQGLAEAFF. The full variable domain, completed using reference TRBV28 and TRBJ1-1, is DVKVTQSSRYLVKRTGEKVFLECVQDMDHENMFWYRQDPGLGLRLIYFSYDVKMKEKGDIPEGYSVSREKKERFSLILESASTNQTSMYLCASSLQGLAEAFFGQGTRLTVV.

This clonotype was recorded many times. The chain combines TRBV27 with TRBJ2-5; TRBD2 is a possible D gene (6 bases). This CDR3 spans 14 amino acids. Looked up from germline, CDR1 is MNHEY and CDR2 is SMNVEV (reference sequence). V shed 10 bases and J shed 2 bases, with 17 bases lying between them. CDR3 in amino acids: CATPTRGRQETQYF. The CDR3 bases are TGTGCCACCCCGACCAGAGGGAGGCAAGAGACCCAGTACTTC.

The chain combines TRBV24-1 with TRBJ2-6; 8 bases map to TRBD1. The CDR3 extends over 19 amino acids. The V gene end was trimmed by 1 base and the J gene end by 0 bases; junction bases not matched to a gene: 7. CDR1 and CDR2 (germline): KGHDR, SFDVKD. CDR3: CATSDFKGQASSGANVLTF. CDR3 bases: TGTGCCACCAGTGATTTTAAGGGACAGGCAAGCTCTGGGGCCAACGTCCTGACTTTC.

The chain carries TRBV7-3 and TRBJ2-5; 9 bases fit TRBD1. The germline V gene encodes CDR1 SGHTA and CDR2 FQGTGA. With 2 bases clipped from V and 0 bases from J, the junction kept 1 base outside the gene matches. The CDR3 length is 15 residues. The CDR3 is CASSLGDRDQETQYF. CDR3 DNA: TGTGCCAGCAGCTTAGGGGACAGGGACCAAGAGACCCAGTACTTC.

This chain uses TRBV29-1 with TRBJ2-3; 7 bases match TRBD2. V lost 0 bases to trimming and J lost 7 bases; unmatched junction nucleotides: 25. CDR3 length: 20 amino acids. Germline V gene lookup returns CDR1 SQVTM and CDR2 ANQGSEA. As DNA, the CDR3 is TGCAGCGTTGAAGATCGGGGCGCGGGAGTCACCCACGGGCCCTGGAATACGCAGTATTTT. Protein sequence: CSVEDRGAGVTHGPWNTQYF.

The chain uses TRBV2 and TRBJ2-4, with TRBD2 matching over 7 bases. Germline V gene lookup returns CDR1 SNHLY and CDR2 FYNNEI. Trimming cost V 6 bases and J 2 bases; bases outside gene matches: 7. The CDR3 runs to 15 residues. CDR3 nucleotides: TGTGCCAGCAGGCAACTAGCGCCAACCAAAAACATTCAGTACTTC. Its protein product is CASRQLAPTKNIQYF.

The chain joins TRBV19 to TRBJ2-3; D is unclear. The germline V gene encodes CDR1 LNHDA and CDR2 SQIVND (reference sequence). The CDR3 is 15 residues long. V was shortened by 5 bases and J by 2 bases, with 14 bases between the two germline ends. CDR3 loop: CASSELLAYTDTQYF. In nucleotides, the CDR3 is TGTGCCAGTAGTGAGTTGTTAGCTTACACAGATACGCAGTATTTT.

This clonotype was counted many times. J is TRBJ1-3 and V is TRBV7-2, with no clear D. V lost 4 bases and J lost 0, with 7 bases in between. Germline CDR1 reads SGHTA; CDR2 reads FQGNSA. This CDR3 is built from 14 residues. CDR3: CASSSGLSGNTIYF. For the CDR3, the DNA is TGTGCCAGCAGCTCAGGACTCTCTGGAAACACCATATATTTT.

The chain combines TRBV7-9 with TRBJ2-3; D is possibly TRBD1 (5 bases). V was trimmed by 2 bases and J by 6 bases, leaving 18 bases between them. Germline lookup yields CDR1 SEHNR and CDR2 FQNEAQ (reference sequence). The CDR3 consists of 16 residues. DNA of the CDR3: TGTGCCAGCAGCTTACAGGGTAACACAAGATCGGATACGCAGTATTTT. It translates to CASSLQGNTRSDTQYF.

Many counts were recorded for this clonotype. The V gene is TRBV20-1, the J gene TRBJ2-7, with D perhaps TRBD1 (5 bases). Deletions cut 6 bases from V and 7 bases from J, with 13 bases between. The V gene's germline CDR1 is DFQATT and CDR2 SNEGSKA (reference sequence). The CDR3 runs 11 residues. The CDR3 sequence: CSAARAREQYF. CDR3 coding DNA: TGCAGTGCCGCCAGGGCCAGGGAGCAGTACTTC.